This TCR beta chain was sequenced during a study of shared clonotypes between healthy human individuals. This CDR3 contains 15 residues. V dropped 7 bases and J dropped 6; count of bases not matched to a gene: 13. Germline V gene data show CDR1 as MNHNS and CDR2 as SASEGT. The protocol was immunoSEQ multiplex PCR, while the TCRdb copy is restricted to in-frame clones and leaves out a portion. The sample lists about 2 million clones; about 95% were seen once. Only CD45RO-negative cells positively selected for CCR7 counted as naive CD8 cells, so terminally differentiated effector memory CD45RA+ cells were excluded.

The TCR originated in a man between 18 and 29 years old in good health. The chain joins TRBV6-1 to TRBJ2-7, with 9 bases aligning to TRBD2. Sequencing was done on a sample of naive CD8+ T cells sorted from blood. The CDR3 protein is CASTLSGGGAGEQYF. The CDR3 region has the DNA TGTGCCAGCACCCTATCAGGCGGGGGGGCAGGCGAGCAGTACTTC.